A selection of T cell receptor beta chains follows, all from one sample in a study of blood T cell repertoires in COVID-19. Sequenced by immunoSEQ multiplex PCR; TCRdb stores in-frame clones only, minus some. The sample consists of about 440,000 clones, about 89% of them appearing once. Sequencing was done on a sample of peripheral blood. These receptors all come from a woman younger than 45 with acute or convalescent COVID-19. CDR3s include the opening cysteine and the closing phenylalanine or tryptophan. The D gene is left open where the match is weak. Part of the rows lack a size; the others show once, few, many or a class for expanded clones.

cdr3_nt cdr3_aa d_call clone_size j_call v_call
TGTGCCAGCAGCCCAACCCTAGGACTAGCCCAAGAGACCCAGTACTTC CASSPTLGLAQETQYF TRBD2 NA TRBJ2-5 TRBV3-1/TRBV3-2
TGTGCCAGCAGCTTAGGGCGGGGGCTCGGAGAGACCCAGTACTTC CASSLGRGLGETQYF NA NA TRBJ2-5 TRBV13
TGTGCCAGCAGTGGGACCGGGAGTAGGGAGCAGTACTTC CASSGTGSREQYF NA once TRBJ2-7 TRBV2
TGTGCCAGCAGCTCCAGAGGAAAGGCTACCTCCTACAATGAGCAGTTCTTC CASSSRGKATSYNEQFF NA NA TRBJ2-1 TRBV7-8
TGTGCCAGTAGCCCGGGGGGCAGAGACACAGATACGCAGTATTTT CASSPGGRDTDTQYF NA NA TRBJ2-3 TRBV19
TGTGCCAGCAGTAAGGACAATTTGAGGACTGAAGCTTTCTTT CASSKDNLRTEAFF NA NA TRBJ1-1 TRBV2
TGTGCCAGCAGCCGGGGACAGGGCCCCTACAATGAGCAGTTCTTC CASSRGQGPYNEQFF TRBD1 NA TRBJ2-1 TRBV7-7
TGCGCCAGCAGCGGGGAGTTCGGACAGGGGGCGTTATACGAGCAGTACTTC CASSGEFGQGALYEQYF TRBD1 NA TRBJ2-7 TRBV5-1
TGTGCCAGTAGAGGCGGGACAGGGGCGAACACTGAAGCTTTCTTT CASRGGTGANTEAFF TRBD1 NA TRBJ1-1 TRBV19
TGCGCCAGCAGCCAAGACCGGGGGATGGAGACCCAGTACTTC CASSQDRGMETQYF NA NA TRBJ2-5 TRBV4-1
TGTGCCAGTGAGGCAGGGGGCGGCACAGATACGCAGTATTTT CASEAGGGTDTQYF TRBD1 NA TRBJ2-3 TRBV19
TGTGCCAGCAGCGTAGGAGGCAGGGGTACTTCACCCCTCCACTTT CASSVGGRGTSPLHF NA NA TRBJ1-6 TRBV9
TGTGCCAGTAGTTACTTGACAGGGGACGACTATGGCTACACCTTC CASSYLTGDDYGYTF TRBD1 NA TRBJ1-2 TRBV19
TGTGCCAGCAGTTTGACAGGGGGCGCGGGTCAGCCCCAGCATTTT CASSLTGGAGQPQHF TRBD1 NA TRBJ1-5 TRBV6-2/TRBV6-3
TGTGCCAGCAGCTTGGCCGGGACAGATGGCTACACCTTC CASSLAGTDGYTF TRBD1 NA TRBJ1-2 TRBV5-8
TGTGCCAGCAGCTCTCGGACTAGCGGGGGTGGTGAGACCCAGTACTTC CASSSRTSGGGETQYF TRBD2 NA TRBJ2-5 TRBV13
TGCGCCAGCAGTGAGTCTCGACTAGCGGGGGTGAGTCTGGATGAGCAGTTCTTC CASSESRLAGVSLDEQFF TRBD2 NA TRBJ2-1 TRBV10-2
TGTGCCAGCAGAAAGGACAGGGACCATCAGCCCCAGCATTTT CASRKDRDHQPQHF TRBD1 NA TRBJ1-5 TRBV2
TGTGCCAGCAGCTTACTAGAACCCGGAGCCTACACCTTC CASSLLEPGAYTF NA NA TRBJ1-2 TRBV5-4
TGTGCCATCAGTGAATTAAGTAGGGGCCCGGAGACCCAGTACTTC CAISELSRGPETQYF NA NA TRBJ2-5 TRBV10-3
TGTGCCAGCAGCTCCACAGGGGCCTATGGAACTGAAGCTTTCTTT CASSSTGAYGTEAFF TRBD1 NA TRBJ1-1 TRBV3-1/TRBV3-2
TGTGCCAGCAGCCACGAACACAGGGGATACTCCTACAATGAGCAGTTCTTC CASSHEHRGYSYNEQFF TRBD1 NA TRBJ2-1 TRBV3-1/TRBV3-2
TGTGCCAGTAGTATGACAGGGGGAGAGACCCAGTACTTC CASSMTGGETQYF TRBD1 NA TRBJ2-5 TRBV19
TGTGCCAGCAGACCACTCCCGCCATCAAGGAACACTGAAGCTTTCTTT CASRPLPPSRNTEAFF NA NA TRBJ1-1 TRBV28
TGTGCCAGCAGCACCCGGAGGGGCCATGGCTACACCTTC CASSTRRGHGYTF NA NA TRBJ1-2 TRBV28
TGTGCCAGCAGTGAGGGGACAGGGGGCGAGGGTTTCTACGAGCAGTACTTC CASSEGTGGEGFYEQYF TRBD1 few TRBJ2-7 TRBV9
TGCGCCAGCAGCTTGGGGGGAGGGGTCCAAGAGACCCAGTACTTC CASSLGGGVQETQYF TRBD2 NA TRBJ2-5 TRBV5-1
TGCGCCAGCAGCCAAGCGGGACATCGGGTTGGAGAGACCCAGTACTTC CASSQAGHRVGETQYF NA NA TRBJ2-5 TRBV4-1
TGCGCCAGCAGCTTGGAACCTCAGGGTACCGGGGAGCTGTTTTTT CASSLEPQGTGELFF NA NA TRBJ2-2 TRBV5-1
TGTGCCAGCCTGTCAAGGGGGCCCCAGCATTTT CASLSRGPQHF NA NA TRBJ1-5 TRBV28
TGTGCCAGCTCACCAGGGACAGGGGATTCACCCCTCCACTTT CASSPGTGDSPLHF TRBD1 once TRBJ1-6 TRBV18
TGTGCCAGCAACACCGCCGGGAAGACCCAGTACTTC CASNTAGKTQYF NA NA TRBJ2-5 TRBV12-3/TRBV12-4
TGTGCCTCAGCGCGGGGGTCCACCGGGGAGCTGTTTTTT CASARGSTGELFF TRBD2 NA TRBJ2-2 TRBV6-5
TGTGCCAGCAGTGAGGGGGGGAATTGGCAGCCCCAGCATTTT CASSEGGNWQPQHF NA NA TRBJ1-5 TRBV25-1
TGTGCCAGCAGCTTAAGGGGACAGGGCCCTCGGCTACTCGAGCAGTACTTC CASSLRGQGPRLLEQYF TRBD1 NA TRBJ2-7 TRBV11-2
TGTGCCAGCAGTGTCCATCTACAGTATGGCTACACCTTC CASSVHLQYGYTF NA NA TRBJ1-2 TRBV12-3/TRBV12-4
TGCAGCGTTGGACAGGGGAGGGGTAGTAACTATGGCTACACCTTC CSVGQGRGSNYGYTF TRBD1 NA TRBJ1-2 TRBV29-1
TGTGCCCACGAACCAGGTGGGAGTCGTTCTGAAGCTTTCTTT CAHEPGGSRSEAFF NA NA TRBJ1-1 TRBV30
TGTGCCAGCAGTTTGAGGGAGCAGTACTTC CASSLREQYF NA NA TRBJ2-7 TRBV28
TGTGCCAGCAGCCCGACTAGCGGGGTCACAGATACGCAGTATTTT CASSPTSGVTDTQYF TRBD2 NA TRBJ2-3 TRBV3-1/TRBV3-2
TGTGCCAGCAGCGTAGGGGACAGGTGGGACGAGCAGTACTTC CASSVGDRWDEQYF TRBD1 NA TRBJ2-7 TRBV9
TGTGCCAGCTCAGAAGGGGGTATAAGCGAGCAGTACTTC CASSEGGISEQYF NA once TRBJ2-7 TRBV9
TGTGCCAGTACCCCTTCGGTCCGGAATGGGGAGGGCACTGAAGCTTTCTTT CASTPSVRNGEGTEAFF NA NA TRBJ1-1 TRBV19
TGCGCCAGCAGCAATCCCGCAGGGGCGAATGAGCAGTTCTTC CASSNPAGANEQFF NA NA TRBJ2-1 TRBV5-1
TGTGCCAGCAGCTTAACCGGGGGGACTGAAGCTTTCTTT CASSLTGGTEAFF NA NA TRBJ1-1 TRBV7-8
TGTGCCAGCAGTAGGCGCCCCGGGACATTCTCCTACGAGCAGTACTTC CASSRRPGTFSYEQYF NA NA TRBJ2-7 TRBV27
TGCGCCAGCAGCTTTCTTGGGACAAGGGATGAAAAACTGTTTTTT CASSFLGTRDEKLFF NA NA TRBJ1-4 TRBV5-1
TGTGCCATCAGTGAGAGGGGGACAGGGTTGTCTGGTCAGCCCCAGCATTTT CAISERGTGLSGQPQHF TRBD1 NA TRBJ1-5 TRBV10-3
TGTGCCAGCAGCCCCGGAACAGGGGTTACCGGGGAGCTGTTTTTT CASSPGTGVTGELFF TRBD1 NA TRBJ2-2 TRBV5-4
TGTGCCAGCTCACTGGGACAGGGCTACGAGCAGTACTTC CASSLGQGYEQYF TRBD1 NA TRBJ2-7 TRBV18
TGTGCCAGCAGGCAGGCTACCATGAACACTGAAGCTTTCTTT CASRQATMNTEAFF NA NA TRBJ1-1 TRBV2
TGTGCCAGCAGACGAGACCCAGGGGGTAATGAAAAACTGTTTTTT CASRRDPGGNEKLFF TRBD1 NA TRBJ1-4 TRBV6-5
TGTGCCAGCAGGAACTCGGGCTCCTACAATGAGCAGTTCTTC CASRNSGSYNEQFF NA NA TRBJ2-1 TRBV6-5
TGCGCCAGCAGCACTGGACAGGGGGGAGGCTACACCTTC CASSTGQGGGYTF TRBD1 NA TRBJ1-2 TRBV5-1
TGCAGTGCTAGTGATTCACGGACAGGGTTCCTTTATAGCAATCAGCCCCAGCATTTT CSASDSRTGFLYSNQPQHF TRBD1 NA TRBJ1-5 TRBV20-1
TGTGCCAGCAGTACTGACAGGGGTGATGAAGCTTTCTTT CASSTDRGDEAFF TRBD1 once TRBJ1-1 TRBV11-1